These T cell receptor beta chains were read from a single sample in a study of blood T cell repertoires in COVID-19. Measured with immunoSEQ multiplex PCR; TCRdb has only the in-frame clones, and not every one. Of under 200,000 clones detected, around 90% appear once; the ten largest clones hold roughly 5.6%. The sample comprised peripheral blood. These receptor sequences come from a man between 40 and 49 years old with active or convalescent COVID-19. The CDR3 runs from the conserved cysteine through the conserved F or W. A D gene is named only where the DNA matches it firmly. Where a row states a size, it is once, few, many or the class of an expanded clone; other rows omit it.

size,J,V,D,CDR3,DNA
once,TRBJ2-1,TRBV18,TRBD2,CASSPGGGTKVYEQFF,TGTGCCAGCTCGCCCGGAGGCGGGACTAAAGTCTATGAGCAGTTCTTC
NA,TRBJ2-7,TRBV29-1,TRBD1,CSVKEGDRGYEQYF,TGCAGCGTTAAAGAGGGAGACAGGGGCTACGAGCAGTACTTC
NA,TRBJ2-2,TRBV4-2,NA,CASTLQFPSGLGNTGELFF,TGTGCCAGCACCCTACAATTTCCAAGCGGGTTGGGGAACACCGGGGAGCTGTTTTTT
NA,TRBJ2-7,TRBV5-1,TRBD1,CASTNTGGLYEQYF,TGCGCCAGCACCAACACAGGGGGCCTGTACGAGCAGTACTTC
NA,TRBJ1-5,TRBV19,NA,CASSIRQDPRGQPQHF,TGTGCCAGTAGTATCAGACAGGACCCCAGGGGTCAGCCCCAGCATTTT
once,TRBJ2-2,TRBV11-2,NA,CANKRQENTGELFF,TGTGCCAACAAGAGGCAAGAGAACACCGGGGAGCTGTTTTTT
NA,TRBJ1-1,TRBV27,TRBD1,CASSLGQGSGNTEAFF,TGTGCCAGCAGTCTGGGACAGGGTTCGGGTAACACTGAAGCTTTCTTT
NA,TRBJ2-1,TRBV11-3,TRBD2,CASSLVSGTSYNEQFF,TGTGCCAGCAGCCTCGTTAGCGGGACCTCCTACAATGAGCAGTTCTTC
once,TRBJ2-2,TRBV11-3,TRBD2,CASSLETRLANTGELFF,TGTGCCAGCAGCTTAGAAACGAGACTAGCTAACACCGGGGAGCTGTTTTTT
NA,TRBJ2-5,TRBV4-1,NA,CASSHPGQETQYF,TGCGCCAGCAGCCATCCAGGGCAAGAGACCCAGTACTTC
NA,TRBJ2-3,TRBV5-1,NA,CASSLEQTTTDTQYF,TGCGCCAGCAGCTTGGAACAGACGACCACAGATACGCAGTATTTT
NA,TRBJ1-4,TRBV27,NA,CASRRGGGGEKLFF,TGTGCCAGCAGGCGAGGGGGAGGGGGTGAAAAACTGTTTTTT
once,TRBJ2-1,TRBV12-5,TRBD2,CASGSSGGAFGIDEQFF,TGTGCTAGTGGTAGTAGCGGGGGGGCCTTTGGTATAGATGAGCAGTTCTTC
NA,TRBJ2-1,TRBV6-4,NA,CASSPQPGVWEQFF,TGTGCCAGCAGCCCCCAGCCAGGGGTGTGGGAGCAGTTCTTC
NA,TRBJ1-4,TRBV5-5,NA,CASSVTGLSNEKLFF,TGTGCCAGCAGCGTTACAGGGTTGTCTAATGAAAAACTGTTTTTT
NA,TRBJ2-7,TRBV6-2/TRBV6-3,NA,CASSDRAGGTYEQYF,TGTGCCAGCAGTGACCGGGCGGGCGGAACCTACGAGCAGTACTTC
NA,TRBJ1-1,TRBV5-6,NA,CASSFAGALKAFF,TGTGCCAGCAGCTTTGCTGGTGCGCTGAAGGCTTTCTTT
NA,TRBJ2-1,TRBV13,NA,CASSSRTGNEQFF,TGTGCCAGCAGCTCGCGGACGGGAAATGAGCAGTTCTTC
once,TRBJ2-5,TRBV6-1,TRBD1,CASSEVRPGTGQETQYF,TGTGCCAGCAGTGAAGTTCGACCCGGGACAGGACAAGAGACCCAGTACTTC
NA,TRBJ1-5,TRBV5-8,TRBD1,CASSRGQGTNQPQHF,TGTGCCAGCAGCCGGGGACAGGGGACCAATCAGCCCCAGCATTTT
NA,TRBJ2-3,TRBV18,TRBD2,CASSPRPSGGIGTDTQYF,TGTGCCAGCTCACCACGTCCTAGCGGGGGTATTGGCACAGATACGCAGTATTTT
NA,TRBJ1-1,TRBV5-6,NA,CASSPVGGGNTEAFF,TGTGCCAGCAGCCCTGTTGGGGGGGGTAACACTGAAGCTTTCTTT
NA,TRBJ2-1,TRBV28,TRBD2,CASSPRLAGSYNEQFF,TGTGCCAGCAGTCCCCGACTAGCGGGGTCCTACAATGAGCAGTTCTTC
NA,TRBJ2-3,TRBV25-1,TRBD1,CASSTRQGRNTDTQYF,TGTGCCAGCAGTACCCGACAGGGGCGAAACACAGATACGCAGTATTTT
NA,TRBJ1-2,TRBV5-6,NA,CASSYYRDSHGYTF,TGTGCCAGCAGCTACTACAGGGATTCGCATGGCTACACCTTC
once,TRBJ1-2,TRBV5-1,TRBD1,CASSRDRANYGYTF,TGCGCCAGCAGCCGCGACAGGGCAAACTATGGCTACACCTTC
few,TRBJ2-3,TRBV19,NA,CASRGYFVDWEDSQYF,TGTGCCAGTAGGGGTTATTTCGTCGACTGGGAGGATTCGCAGTATTTT
NA,TRBJ2-7,TRBV25-1,NA,CASSELGLNHYEQYF,TGTGCCAGCAGTGAACTTGGACTAAACCACTACGAGCAGTACTTC
NA,TRBJ2-2,TRBV4-2,NA,CASSQPSGQNTGELFF,TGTGCCAGCAGCCAACCCTCCGGACAGAACACCGGGGAGCTGTTTTTT
once,TRBJ1-5,TRBV28,NA,CVSRGTTSNQPQHF,TGTGTCTCAAGGGGGACAACTAGCAATCAGCCCCAGCATTTT
NA,TRBJ2-7,TRBV5-4,NA,CASSLASSGVSYEQYF,TGTGCCAGCAGCTTGGCCTCTTCAGGGGTCTCCTACGAGCAGTACTTC
NA,TRBJ2-7,TRBV11-3,NA,CATADGSRYEQYF,TGTGCCACCGCAGACGGGAGTCGGTACGAGCAGTACTTC
NA,TRBJ1-2,TRBV7-8,NA,CASSRGAAEGYTF,TGTGCCAGCAGTAGGGGCGCGGCTGAAGGCTACACCTTC
NA,TRBJ2-3,TRBV2,TRBD2,CASSEAGGRTTDTQYF,TGTGCCAGCAGTGAGGCGGGGGGGCGCACCACAGATACGCAGTATTTT
NA,TRBJ1-3,TRBV19,TRBD1,CASTGTAYSGNTIYF,TGTGCCAGTACGGGGACAGCCTACTCTGGAAACACCATATATTTT
once,TRBJ2-3,TRBV15,TRBD2,CATSRDRGTKDTQYF,TGTGCCACCAGCAGAGATCGGGGGACTAAGGATACGCAGTATTTT
few,TRBJ1-2,TRBV18,TRBD1,CASSPSGTGGSDGYTF,TGTGCCAGCTCACCATCCGGGACAGGGGGCTCAGATGGCTACACCTTC
NA,TRBJ2-1,TRBV5-6,TRBD2,CASSLGLAGGVLYNEQFF,TGTGCCAGCAGCTTGGGACTAGCGGGGGGTGTGCTCTACAATGAGCAGTTCTTC
NA,TRBJ2-1,TRBV6-5,TRBD2,CASSYTGLAGEQFF,TGTGCCAGCAGTTACACTGGACTAGCGGGAGAGCAGTTCTTC
NA,TRBJ2-7,TRBV18,TRBD1,CASSPMTGEQYF,TGTGCCAGCTCACCAATGACAGGGGAGCAGTACTTC
NA,TRBJ1-1,TRBV7-9,NA,CASSLDQGTEAFF,TGTGCCAGCAGCTTGGATCAGGGAACTGAAGCTTTCTTT
NA,TRBJ1-1,TRBV5-1,NA,CASSSGAKDMNTEAFF,TGCGCCAGCAGTTCCGGAGCCAAGGATATGAACACTGAAGCTTTCTTT
once,TRBJ2-1,TRBV24-1,TRBD1,CATSDTGQGKLRQFF,TGTGCCACCAGTGATACAGGACAGGGTAAATTAAGGCAGTTCTTC
once,TRBJ2-7,TRBV30,NA,CAWSKSTGHLDF,TGTGCCTGGAGTAAATCGACAGGACACTTGGACTTC
once,TRBJ1-5,TRBV6-5,TRBD1,CASSTGQGFTQPQHF,TGTGCCAGCAGTACAGGACAGGGCTTTACTCAGCCCCAGCATTTT
NA,TRBJ2-3,TRBV7-7,NA,CASSLSGDTQYF,TGTGCTAGCAGCTTATCAGGAGATACGCAGTATTTT
once,TRBJ2-5,TRBV5-8,NA,CASSLVPPRAQYF,TGTGCCAGCAGCTTGGTCCCCCCCAGGGCCCAGTACTTC
NA,TRBJ2-7,TRBV10-2,TRBD1,CASSLGQGYEQYF,TGCGCCAGCAGTCTAGGACAGGGTTACGAGCAGTACTTC
NA,TRBJ1-1,TRBV15,NA,CATSTLGSTEAFF,TGTGCCACCAGCACCCTCGGGTCCACTGAAGCTTTCTTT
few,TRBJ2-3,TRBV20-1,NA,CSASSVGLDLGDTQYF,TGCAGTGCTAGTTCCGTGGGACTTGACCTGGGAGATACGCAGTATTTT
NA,TRBJ2-7,TRBV7-2,TRBD1,CASSSAGQGRVEQYF,TGTGCCAGCAGCTCCGCCGGACAGGGGAGAGTCGAGCAGTACTTC
NA,TRBJ1-1,TRBV7-8,TRBD1,CASSANRGQIKNTEAFF,TGTGCCAGCAGCGCAAACAGGGGACAAATAAAGAACACTGAAGCTTTCTTT
NA,TRBJ2-7,TRBV5-4,TRBD1,CASSLPVGTGGFEQYF,TGTGCCAGCAGCTTGCCGGTCGGGACAGGGGGGTTCGAGCAGTACTTC
NA,TRBJ2-5,TRBV2,NA,CASNPLRAQETQYF,TGTGCCAGCAACCCCCTCAGGGCCCAGGAGACCCAGTACTTC